This T cell receptor (beta chain) was documented in a study of T cells after yellow fever vaccination. Across the study: The authors prepared low-cell-number fractions using SMART-Seq v4 Ultra Low Input. General study findings and limits: Researchers noted that a small share of clonotypes showed up in both CD4 and CD8 compartments. Post-booster repertoires contained most primary-vaccination clones again (96% CD4, approximately 88% CD8).

Details on this clonotype: Antigen unknown.

A universal primer site and UMIs were added as TCR cDNA was made by 5'RACE template switching. TCRdb re-analysed the 5' RACE reads in MiXCR, keeping a single row per CDR3 protein. The table has hundreds of thousands of distinct CDR3 sequences, 8.5% to 9% seen once. The sample in question was PBMCs, obtained on the day of the first yellow fever vaccination. This receptor was identified in a man aged 18 to 30 who received the YFV17D yellow fever vaccine.

CDR3 sequence: CASSQPMEASNGYTF. The CDR3 DNA follows: TGCGCCAGCAGCCAACCGATGGAGGCGTCCAATGGCTACACCTTC. The gene calls are TRBV4-1 and TRBJ1-2; no definite D call. V was shortened by 2 bases and J by 6 bases, with 16 bases between the two germline ends. The CDR3 contains 15 residues. Germline V gene lookup returns CDR1 MGHRA and CDR2 YSYEKL.